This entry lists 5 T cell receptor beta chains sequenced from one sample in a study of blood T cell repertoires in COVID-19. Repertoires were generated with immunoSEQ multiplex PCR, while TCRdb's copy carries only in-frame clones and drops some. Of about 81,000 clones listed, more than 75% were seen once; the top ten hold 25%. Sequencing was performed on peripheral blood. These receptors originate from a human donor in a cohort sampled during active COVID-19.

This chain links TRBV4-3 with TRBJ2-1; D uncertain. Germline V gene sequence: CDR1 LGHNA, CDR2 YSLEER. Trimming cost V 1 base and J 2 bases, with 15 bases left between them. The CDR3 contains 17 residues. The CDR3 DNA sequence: TGCGCCAGCAGCCAAGCCCCCGTGGGCGCCGCCTACAATGAGCAGTTCTTC. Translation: CASSQAPVGAAYNEQFF.

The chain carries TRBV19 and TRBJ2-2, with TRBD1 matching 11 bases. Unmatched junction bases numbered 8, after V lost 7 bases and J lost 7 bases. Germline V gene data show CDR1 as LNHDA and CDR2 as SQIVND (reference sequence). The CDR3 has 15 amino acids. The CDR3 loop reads CASTSGQGAFGELFF. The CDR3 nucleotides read TGTGCCAGTACCTCCGGACAGGGGGCGTTCGGGGAGCTGTTTTTT.

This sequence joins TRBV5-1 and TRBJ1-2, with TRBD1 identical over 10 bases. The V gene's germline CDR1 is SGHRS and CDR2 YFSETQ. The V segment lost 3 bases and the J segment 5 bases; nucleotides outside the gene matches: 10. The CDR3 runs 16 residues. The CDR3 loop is CASSSLGTGEEYGYTF. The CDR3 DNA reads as TGCGCCAGCAGCTCCCTCGGGACAGGGGAGGAGTATGGCTACACCTTC.

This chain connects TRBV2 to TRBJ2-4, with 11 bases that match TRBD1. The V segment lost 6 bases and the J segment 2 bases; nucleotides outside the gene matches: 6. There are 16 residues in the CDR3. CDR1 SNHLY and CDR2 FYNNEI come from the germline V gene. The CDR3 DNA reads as TGTGCCAGCAGCCCTGGGACAGGGGGAACCAAAAACATTCAGTACTTC. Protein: CASSPGTGGTKNIQYF.

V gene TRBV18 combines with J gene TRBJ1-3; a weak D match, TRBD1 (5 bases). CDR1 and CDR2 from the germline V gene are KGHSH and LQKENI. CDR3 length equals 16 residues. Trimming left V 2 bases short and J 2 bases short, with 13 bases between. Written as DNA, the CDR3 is TGTGCCAGCTCACCAGTAATGGCAGGGACTGGAAACACCATATATTTT. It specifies CASSPVMAGTGNTIYF.